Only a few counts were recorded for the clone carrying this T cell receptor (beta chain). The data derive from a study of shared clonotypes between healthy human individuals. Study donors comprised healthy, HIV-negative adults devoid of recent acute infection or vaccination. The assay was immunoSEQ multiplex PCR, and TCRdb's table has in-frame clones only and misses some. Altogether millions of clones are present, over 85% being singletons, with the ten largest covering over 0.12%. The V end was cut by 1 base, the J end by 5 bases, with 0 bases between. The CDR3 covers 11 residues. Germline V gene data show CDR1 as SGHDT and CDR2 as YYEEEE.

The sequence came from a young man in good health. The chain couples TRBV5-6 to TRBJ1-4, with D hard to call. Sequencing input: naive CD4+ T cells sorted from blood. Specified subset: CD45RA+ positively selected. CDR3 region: CASSLNEKLFF. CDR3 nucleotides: TGTGCCAGCAGCTTGAATGAAAAACTGTTTTTT.